One T cell receptor beta chain is described in this entry. Profiling relied on immunoSEQ multiplex PCR, and the TCRdb table lists in-frame clones only, not all of them. Here the sample spans about 130,000 clones, over 80% being singletons. Participants' own reports of clinical history determined their cohort assignment. This entry belongs to a study of blood T cell repertoires in COVID-19. V was pared by 1 base and J by 8 bases, with 14 bases between. CDR1 and CDR2 from the germline V gene are LGHDT and YNNKEL (reference sequence). The CDR3 runs to 14 residues. V is TRBV3-1 (or the pseudogene TRBV3-2) and J is TRBJ1-2; D is unresolved. This receptor was identified in a man aged 30 to 39 who had recovered from COVID-19. The sample consisted of PBMCs or T cells enriched from blood (not recorded which). CDR3 nucleotide sequence: TGTGCCAGCAGCCAAGGGTATGCTGCGGGAGGCTACACCTTC. Amino acid sequence: CASSQGYAAGGYTF.